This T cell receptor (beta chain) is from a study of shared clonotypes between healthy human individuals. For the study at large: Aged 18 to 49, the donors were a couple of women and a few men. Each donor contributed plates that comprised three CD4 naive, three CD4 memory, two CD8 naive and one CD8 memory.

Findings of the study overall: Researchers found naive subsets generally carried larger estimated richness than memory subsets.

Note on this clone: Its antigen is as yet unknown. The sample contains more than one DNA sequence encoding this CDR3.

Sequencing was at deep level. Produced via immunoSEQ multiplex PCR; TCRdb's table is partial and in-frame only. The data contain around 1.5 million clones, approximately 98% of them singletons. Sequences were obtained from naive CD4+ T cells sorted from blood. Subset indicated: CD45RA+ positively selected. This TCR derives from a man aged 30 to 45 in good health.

This CDR3 is CASSLGGEQFF. The DNA of the CDR3 is TGTGCCAGCAGCCTAGGGGGCGAGCAGTTCTTC. The genes are TRBV7-6 and TRBJ2-1; TRBD1 matches 7 bases. The ends lost 5 bases at V and 10 bases at J; junction bases unmatched: 2. CDR1 and CDR2 (germline): SGHVS, FNYEAQ. CDR3 length: 11 amino acids.